What follows is one T cell receptor (beta chain) and its context. Clones were read by immunoSEQ multiplex PCR, and TCRdb kept only the in-frame ones, dropping some. The data show about 330,000 clones, approximately 88% seen once. CDR3 length: 14 amino acids. Looked up from germline, CDR1 is LNHDA and CDR2 is SQIVND (reference sequence). Trimming removed 7 bases from V and 3 bases from J, with 15 bases in between. This specimen comes from a study of blood T cell repertoires in COVID-19. The V call is TRBV19, the J call TRBJ1-1, with a weak D call TRBD1 (6 bases). Sample: PBMCs or T cells enriched from blood (not recorded which). This TCR was sampled from a man younger than 45 who had recovered from COVID-19. The CDR3 DNA is TGTGCCAGTACCCTAGGGGGAGGGGACACTGAAGCTTTCTTT. Protein sequence: CASTLGGGDTEAFF.